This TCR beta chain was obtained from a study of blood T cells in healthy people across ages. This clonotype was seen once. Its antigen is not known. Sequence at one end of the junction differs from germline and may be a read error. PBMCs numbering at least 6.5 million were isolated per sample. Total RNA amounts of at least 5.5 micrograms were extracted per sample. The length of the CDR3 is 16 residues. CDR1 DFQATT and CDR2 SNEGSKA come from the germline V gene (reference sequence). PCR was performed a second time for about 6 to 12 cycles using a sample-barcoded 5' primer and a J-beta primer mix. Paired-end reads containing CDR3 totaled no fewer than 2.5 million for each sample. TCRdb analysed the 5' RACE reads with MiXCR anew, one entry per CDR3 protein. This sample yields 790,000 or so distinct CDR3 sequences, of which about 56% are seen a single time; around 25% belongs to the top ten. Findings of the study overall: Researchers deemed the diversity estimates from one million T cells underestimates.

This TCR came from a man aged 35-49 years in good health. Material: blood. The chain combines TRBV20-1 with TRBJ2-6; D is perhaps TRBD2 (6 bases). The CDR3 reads CSASGARETGANVPTF. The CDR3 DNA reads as TGCAGTGCTAGTGGCGCGCGGGAAACTGGGGCCAACGTCCCGACTTTC.